Below are 23 T cell receptor beta chains sequenced from a single sample in a study of T and B cells in COVID-19 patients. TRB was amplified from about 250-500 ng of blood genomic DNA. Multiplex PCR with BIOMED2 TRB-A/B primer pools amplified TRB rearrangements. TCRdb processed the multiplex PCR reads anew with MiXCR; each CDR3 protein has one entry. The top ten hold approximately 23% of the sample, which has about 9,400 distinct CDR3 sequences, 31% seen once. The specimen was blood. These TCRs come from a human donor who had recovered from COVID-19.

CDR3 residues: CASRLLAGGNNEQFF. The CDR3 DNA reads as TGTGCCAGCAGATTACTAGCGGGGGGGAACAATGAGCAGTTCTTC. This chain uses TRBV5-4 with TRBJ2-1; 13 bases match TRBD2. Unmatched junction bases numbered 4, after V lost 5 bases and J lost 5 bases. The germline CDR1 and CDR2 sequences are SGHNT and YYREEE (reference sequence). There are 15 residues in the CDR3. The full variable domain, with the rest looked up from reference TRBV5-4 and TRBJ2-1, is ETGVTQSPTHLIKTRGQQVTLRCSSQSGHNTVSWYQQALGQGPQFIFQYYREEENGRGNFPPRFSGLQFPNYSSELNVNALELDDSALYLCASRLLAGGNNEQFFGPGTRLTVL.

The chain uses TRBV12-3 or TRBV12-4 and TRBJ1-5, with a weak D call TRBD1 (6 bases). The germline V and J ends were trimmed by 6 bases and 2 bases, with 17 bases remaining between them. This CDR3 region has 16 residues. CDR3 protein: CASSPPGGAGNQPQHF. The CDR3 DNA sequence: TGTGCCAGCAGCCCCCCGGGGGGCGCAGGCAATCAGCCCCAGCATTTT.

By share of the sample, this clonotype is medium-sized. This chain links TRBV19 with TRBJ2-5; D tentatively fits TRBD1 or TRBD2 (5 bases each). Trimming stripped 6 bases from V and 2 bases from J, with 10 bases between. Germline loops: CDR1 LNHDA, CDR2 SQIVND (reference sequence). This CDR3 has 13 residues. CDR3 nucleotides: TGTGCCAGTAGCGGGACCGCACAAGAGACCCAGTACTTC. Its protein product is CASSGTAQETQYF.

On this clonotype: A read error is possible here, since a much larger clone lies one base away. V is TRBV5-6 and J is TRBJ2-1; TRBD1 is a possible D gene (5 bases). The CDR3 sequence is 15 residues long. The germline CDR1 and CDR2 sequences are SGHDT and YYEEEE. V gave up 2 bases and J gave up 12 bases, with 21 bases separating them. As DNA, the CDR3 is TGTGCCAGCAGCTTAAGGGGCAGGGCCCTTGGTGTGCAGTTCTTC. Protein: CASSLRGRALGVQFF. The full variable domain, with the rest looked up from reference TRBV5-6 and TRBJ2-1, is DAGVTQSPTHLIKTRGQQVTLRCSPKSGHDTVSWYQQALGQGPQFIFQYYEEEERQRGNFPDRFSGHQFPNYSSELNVNALLLGDSALYLCASSLRGRALGVQFFGPGTRLTVL.

This clonotype is medium-sized in the sample. The chain has TRBV5-4 and TRBJ2-5, with 10 bases that match TRBD1. Germline V gene data show CDR1 as SGHNT and CDR2 as YYREEE (reference sequence). Unmatched junction bases numbered 9, after V lost 5 bases and J lost 5 bases. The CDR3 totals 15 residues. The CDR3 nucleotides are TGTGCCAGCAGTTCCGGGGACAGGGGCGACGAGACCCAGTACTTC. It yields the protein CASSSGDRGDETQYF.

By share of the sample, this clonotype is medium-sized (0.01 to 0.1%). The rearrangement links TRBV15 to TRBJ2-3, with 10 positions matching TRBD2. The CDR3 runs 17 residues. Germline-derived CDR1 and CDR2 are LNHNV and YYDKDF (reference sequence). The V segment lost 0 bases and the J segment 2 bases; nucleotides outside the gene matches: 5. The CDR3 protein is CATSREDSGGTTDTQYF. The CDR3 bases are TGTGCCACCAGCAGAGAGGATAGCGGGGGGACCACAGATACGCAGTATTTT. Drawing the rest from reference TRBV15 and TRBJ2-3, the complete variable domain is DAMVIQNPRYQVTQFGKPVTLSCSQTLNHNVMYWYQQKSSQAPKLLFHYYDKDFNNEADTPDNFQSRRPNTSFCFLDIRSPGLGDTAMYLCATSREDSGGTTDTQYFGPGTRLTVL.

The chain joins TRBV4-2 to TRBJ2-1; 10 bases line up with TRBD2. V shed 0 bases, J shed 7 bases, and the junction held 9 bases outside the gene matches. The V gene's germline CDR1 is LGHNA and CDR2 YNFKEQ. CDR3 length: 17 amino acids. The CDR3 region is CASSQDGAGGLRNEQFF. CDR3 coding DNA: TGTGCCAGCAGCCAAGACGGAGCGGGGGGGCTTAGGAATGAGCAGTTCTTC.

This clonotype is deemed medium-sized. This chain connects TRBV19 to TRBJ1-6; D ambiguous. The CDR3 contains 14 residues. V lost 5 bases and J 10 bases, leaving 15 bases between the germline ends. Germline V gene data show CDR1 as LNHDA and CDR2 as SQIVND (reference sequence). The CDR3 here is CASSGVRGESPLHF. The CDR3 DNA follows: TGTGCCAGTAGTGGGGTTCGGGGTGAGTCACCCCTCCACTTT.

This clonotype was observed a handful of times. The CDR3 loop reads CASSIALVGSSYNEQFF. In DNA form, the CDR3 reads TGTGCCAGCAGCATTGCCTTAGTGGGGAGCTCCTACAATGAGCAGTTCTTC. V gene TRBV7-2 combines with J gene TRBJ2-1; TRBD2 is a possible D gene (5 bases). Trimming pared 5 bases from V and 0 bases from J, leaving 17 bases between. Germline V gene data show CDR1 as SGHTA and CDR2 as FQGNSA. CDR3 length equals 17 residues.

A few counts support this clonotype. The chain uses TRBV20-1 and TRBJ2-2; D perhaps matches TRBD1 (5 bases). This CDR3 comprises 16 residues. CDR1 and CDR2 (germline): DFQATT, SNEGSKA (reference sequence). Trimming removed 0 bases from V and 1 base from J, with 12 bases in between. Here the CDR3 DNA reads TGCAGTGCTAGAGATGGTGGGCAGGGGAACACCGGGGAGCTGTTTTTT. Its protein is CSARDGGQGNTGELFF.

This clonotype turned up a few times. The CDR3 region has the DNA TGCGCCAGCAGGGAACTCCTATCAGACACAGATACGCAGTATTTT. It specifies CASRELLSDTDTQYF. The J gene is TRBJ2-3, the V gene TRBV5-1; D not certain. Deletions cut 5 bases from V and 2 bases from J, with 15 bases between. From germline, CDR1 is SGHRS and CDR2 YFSETQ. This CDR3 contains 15 residues.

This chain joins TRBV5-1 and TRBJ1-1; D remains ambiguous. This CDR3 comprises 15 residues. V was shortened by 2 bases and J by 1 base, with 12 bases between the two germline ends. CDR1 is SGHRS, CDR2 YFSETQ, per germline. The CDR3 DNA reads as TGCGCCAGCAGCTTAGAGTCGGCAGGGAACACTGAAGCTTTCTTT. Translated: CASSLESAGNTEAFF.

On this clonotype itself: The junction does not match germline at one end; this may be a read error. J is TRBJ1-2 and V is TRBV5-6; D perhaps matches TRBD1 (6 bases). In germline, CDR1 is SGHDT, CDR2 YYEEEE. This CDR3 comprises 15 residues. In nucleotides, the CDR3 is TGCGCCAGCAGCTTCGTGACCTCAGGGGACTATGGCTACACCTTC. It codes for CASSFVTSGDYGYTF.

J is TRBJ2-2 and V is TRBV5-1; 7 bases are a match to TRBD1. J was trimmed by 4 bases and V by 4 bases; bases with no gene match: 7. This CDR3 region has 15 residues. Germline CDR1 is SGHRS and CDR2 is YFSETQ. The CDR3 DNA reads as TGCGCCAGCAGCACCGGACAGGAAGGCACCGGGGAGCTGTTTTTT. Translation: CASSTGQEGTGELFF.

Within the sample, this clonotype is medium-sized. The chain recombines TRBV29-1 with TRBJ1-2; D call uncertain. The germline V and J ends were trimmed by 3 bases and 4 bases, with 6 bases remaining between them. Per germline, CDR1 SQVTM and CDR2 ANQGSEA. The CDR3 covers 11 residues. This CDR3 is CSVESGYGYTF. The CDR3 DNA reads TGCAGCGTTGAGTCAGGCTATGGCTACACCTTC.

The chain joins TRBV6-1 to TRBJ2-7, with D possibly matching TRBD1 (6 bases). This CDR3 comprises 15 residues. CDR1 is MNHNS, CDR2 SASEGT, per germline. The V end was cut by 7 bases, the J end by 1 base, with 17 bases between. The CDR3 protein is CASTKRQASSYEQYF. The CDR3 bases are TGTGCCAGCACCAAGAGACAGGCATCATCCTACGAGCAGTACTTC.

The chain is built from TRBV5-6 and TRBJ1-1; 8 nucleotides match TRBD1. The CDR3 length is 14 residues. Germline CDR1 SGHDT, CDR2 YYEEEE. Trimming cost V 4 bases and J 0 bases; bases outside gene matches: 2. CDR3 sequence (DNA): TGTGCCAGCAGCCGGACAGGGATGAACACTGAAGCTTTCTTT. It translates to CASSRTGMNTEAFF.

The genes are TRBV12-3 or TRBV12-4 and TRBJ1-4; 8 bases line up with TRBD1. V trimming: 6 bases; J trimming: 10 bases; junction bases outside the gene matches: 10. The CDR3 runs to 14 residues. This CDR3 is CASRTGDESGKLFF. CDR3 DNA: TGTGCCAGCAGGACAGGGGATGAGTCTGGAAAACTGTTTTTT.

This sequence joins TRBV20-1 and TRBJ1-6; D is undetermined. This CDR3 has 14 amino acids. Germline CDR1 is DFQATT and CDR2 is SNEGSKA (reference sequence). V lost 2 bases, J lost 0 bases, and 5 bases lay in between. CDR3 sequence reads: CSARPSSYNSPLHF. The DNA for the CDR3 is TGCAGTGCTAGACCGAGCTCCTATAATTCACCCCTCCACTTT.

By share, this clonotype counts as medium-sized. This sequence joins TRBV6-5 and TRBJ2-1; tentatively, D is TRBD2 (6 bases). Germline-derived CDR1 and CDR2 are MNHEY and SVGAGI. The CDR3 is made up of 14 amino acids. V lost 4 bases to trimming and J lost 6 bases, with 13 bases between them. As DNA, the CDR3 is TGTGCCAGCAGTTTTTACGTGGGGGGCAATGAGCAGTTCTTC. This codes for CASSFYVGGNEQFF.

This clonotype was found a few times. The chain joins TRBV6-6 to TRBJ1-4; TRBD1 matches 7 bases. In germline, CDR1 is MNHNY, CDR2 SVGAGI (reference sequence). V lost 5 bases, J lost 8 bases, and 14 bases stayed unmatched. The CDR3 is made up of 16 amino acids. Written as DNA, the CDR3 is TGTGCCAGCAGTAGAGGGACAGCTCTTAGGGGGGAAAAACTGTTTTTT. Protein product: CASSRGTALRGEKLFF.

This chain joins TRBV10-3 and TRBJ1-4; D ambiguous. Per the germline V gene, CDR1 is ENHRY and CDR2 is SYGVKD. Trimming stripped 3 bases from V and 7 bases from J, with 9 bases between. The CDR3 runs 13 residues. CDR3 sequence: CAISDKRTEKLFF. The CDR3, as DNA: TGTGCCATCAGTGATAAGAGGACTGAAAAACTGTTTTTT.

The gene calls are TRBV19 and TRBJ1-1; D might be TRBD1 (5 bases). The germline V gene encodes CDR1 LNHDA and CDR2 SQIVND (reference sequence). V lost 11 bases, J lost 9 bases, and 16 bases lay in between. CDR3 length: 11 residues. The chain's CDR3 is CAVHRKDKAFF. CDR3 nucleotides: TGTGCCGTCCACCGTAAGGACAAAGCTTTCTTT.